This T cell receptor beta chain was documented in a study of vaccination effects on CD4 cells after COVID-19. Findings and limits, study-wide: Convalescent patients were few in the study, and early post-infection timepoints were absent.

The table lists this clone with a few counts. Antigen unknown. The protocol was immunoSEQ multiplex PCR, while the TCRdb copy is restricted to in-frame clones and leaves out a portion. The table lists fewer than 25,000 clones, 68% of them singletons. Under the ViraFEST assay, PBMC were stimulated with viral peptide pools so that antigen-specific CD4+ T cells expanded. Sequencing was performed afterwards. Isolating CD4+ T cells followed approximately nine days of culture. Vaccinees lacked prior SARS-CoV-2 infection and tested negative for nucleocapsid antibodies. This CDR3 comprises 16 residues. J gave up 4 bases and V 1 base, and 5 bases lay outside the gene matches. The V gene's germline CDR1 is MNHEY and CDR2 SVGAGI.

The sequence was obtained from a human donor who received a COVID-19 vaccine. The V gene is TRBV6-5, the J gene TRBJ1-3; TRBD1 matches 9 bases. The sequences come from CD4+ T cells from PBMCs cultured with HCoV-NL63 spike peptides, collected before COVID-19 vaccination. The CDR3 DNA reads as TGTGCCAGCAGTTACTACGGACAGGGGAGAGGAAACACCATATATTTT. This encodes CASSYYGQGRGNTIYF.